The 16 T cell receptor beta chains given below trace back to one sample, sequenced in a study of cytomegalovirus exposure and HLA in healthy donors. The PCR ran on 60 Vbeta and 13 Jbeta primers. Repertoires were generated with immunoSEQ multiplex PCR, while TCRdb's copy carries only in-frame clones and drops some. The sample has some 170,000 clones; roughly two thirds are singletons. Specimen: PBMCs. Receptors were obtained from a young woman in good health and CMV-seronegative.

This chain links TRBV4-1 with TRBJ1-2; D gene ambiguous. The V gene's germline CDR1 is MGHRA and CDR2 YSYEKL. V was cut by 1 base and J by 4 bases, with 10 bases left in between. CDR3 length: 14 residues. The CDR3 here is CASSQVAAFYGYTF. CDR3 nucleotide sequence: TGCGCCAGCAGCCAAGTGGCGGCCTTCTATGGCTACACCTTC.

The genes are TRBV7-9 and TRBJ2-5, with unresolved D. CDR3 length: 12 amino acids. The V gene's germline CDR1 is SEHNR and CDR2 FQNEAQ (reference sequence). The V end was cut by 5 bases, the J end by 5 bases, with 9 bases between. CDR3: CASSRWRETQYF. The DNA for the CDR3 is TGTGCCAGCAGCAGATGGCGGGAGACCCAGTACTTC. Based on the CDR3 plus reference TRBV7-9 and TRBJ2-5, the full variable domain is DTGVSQNPRHKITKRGQNVTFRCDPISEHNRLYWYRQTLGQGPEFLTYFQNEAQLEKSRLLSDRFSAERPKGSFSTLEIQRTEQGDSAMYLCASSRWRETQYFGPGTRLLVL.

The J gene is TRBJ2-5, the V gene TRBV6-5, with D possibly being TRBD1 (5 bases). V gave up 4 bases and J gave up 5 bases, with 14 bases separating them. This CDR3 is built from 14 residues. The germline CDR1 and CDR2 sequences are MNHEY and SVGAGI. The CDR3 DNA sequence: TGTGCCAGCAGTTGGGTTGACAGTCGGGAGACCCAGTACTTC. Protein sequence: CASSWVDSRETQYF.

J is TRBJ2-5 and V is TRBV15, with 11 nucleotides matching TRBD2. J was trimmed by 2 bases and V by 3 bases; bases with no gene match: 2. The length of the CDR3 is 15 residues. Per the germline V gene, CDR1 is LNHNV and CDR2 is YYDKDF (reference sequence). The CDR3 nucleotides read TGTGCCACCAGCAGGACTAGCGGGGAACAAGAGACCCAGTACTTC. Encoded protein: CATSRTSGEQETQYF.

V is TRBV16 and J is TRBJ2-6; D might be TRBD1 (6 bases). Trimming shortened V by 0 bases and J by 3 bases, and 9 bases separated the two germline ends. The CDR3 totals 16 residues. The germline V gene encodes CDR1 KGHSY and CDR2 FQNENV. As DNA, the CDR3 is TGTGCCAGCAGCCAATCTGGCAGGGGTGGGGCCAACGTCCTGACTTTC. This encodes CASSQSGRGGANVLTF.

The chain links TRBV7-9 to TRBJ1-6; D perhaps matches TRBD1 (5 bases). The CDR3 loop spans 14 amino acids. Germline V gene lookup returns CDR1 SEHNR and CDR2 FQNEAQ (reference sequence). V lost 5 bases and J lost 9, with 14 bases in between. CDR3 protein: CASSAGTLASPLHF. The CDR3 DNA sequence: TGTGCCAGCAGCGCCGGGACTTTGGCTTCACCCCTCCACTTT.

The rearrangement joins TRBV27 to TRBJ1-6; no firm D call. Trimming pared 3 bases from V and 10 bases from J, leaving 10 bases between. The CDR3 is 13 residues long. The V gene's germline CDR1 is MNHEY and CDR2 SMNVEV (reference sequence). DNA of the CDR3: TGTGCCAGCAGTTTTCGGTCTGAGTCACCCCTCCACTTT. Its protein product is CASSFRSESPLHF.

The gene calls are TRBV27 and TRBJ2-5; D is ambiguous. The CDR3 is made up of 14 amino acids. Germline V gene lookup returns CDR1 MNHEY and CDR2 SMNVEV (reference sequence). The V gene lost 3 bases and the J gene lost 5 bases, with 13 bases spanning the gap. The CDR3 nucleotides are TGTGCCAGCAGTTTGTCCCGAAAACTGGAGACCCAGTACTTC. Its protein product is CASSLSRKLETQYF.

This chain connects TRBV4-2 to TRBJ1-1, with 9 nucleotides matching TRBD1. CDR1 LGHNA and CDR2 YNFKEQ come from the germline V gene. V lost 4 bases, J lost 3 bases, and 6 bases stayed unmatched. The CDR3 consists of 15 residues. The CDR3 sequence: CASSPRQGGDTEAFF. The CDR3 region has the DNA TGTGCCAGCAGCCCCCGACAGGGGGGGGACACTGAAGCTTTCTTT.

This chain connects TRBV7-2 to TRBJ2-7; 8 positions agree with TRBD2. The CDR3 is 16 amino acids. V gave up 5 bases and J gave up 0 bases; unmatched junction bases: 9. Germline-derived CDR1 and CDR2 are SGHTA and FQGNSA. CDR3: CASSPDWREASYEQYF. In DNA form, the CDR3 reads TGTGCCAGCAGCCCCGATTGGCGGGAGGCCTCCTACGAGCAGTACTTC.

In its sample, this clone was seen a few times. The chain couples TRBV5-6 to TRBJ2-7, with a possible D match to TRBD1 (5 bases). Per the germline V gene, CDR1 is SGHDT and CDR2 is YYEEEE. V lost 4 bases and J lost 0, with 11 bases in between. This CDR3 has 14 amino acids. CDR3 region: CASSHRSFSYEQYF. The CDR3 nucleotides are TGTGCCAGCAGCCACAGGAGCTTCTCCTACGAGCAGTACTTC.

The chain is built from TRBV2 and TRBJ1-4; no definite D call. The CDR3 covers 13 residues. The ends were cut back, 6 bases at V and 7 bases at J, with 12 bases in the middle. From germline, CDR1 is SNHLY and CDR2 FYNNEI. The CDR3 region has the DNA TGTGCCAGCAGAGGTGAGGCGGCTGAAAAACTGTTTTTT. This encodes CASRGEAAEKLFF.

This clone showed up just a few times. The chain carries TRBV6-1 and TRBJ1-1, with D perhaps TRBD1 (6 bases). Germline V gene sequence: CDR1 MNHNS, CDR2 SASEGT. Trimming removed 8 bases from V and 8 bases from J, with 18 bases in between. There are 13 residues in the CDR3. The CDR3, as DNA: TGTGCCAGCCATTGGACAGCGAGAACCGAAGCTTTCTTT. This sequence encodes CASHWTARTEAFF.

DNA for the CDR3: TGTGCCAGCAGCCACTGGACAGACCACAATGAGCAGTTCTTC. Its translation: CASSHWTDHNEQFF. The chain recombines TRBV11-2 with TRBJ2-1, with a weak D call TRBD1 (6 bases). Germline V gene lookup returns CDR1 SGHAT and CDR2 FQNNGV. The V gene lost 5 bases and the J gene lost 5 bases, with 13 bases spanning the gap. The CDR3 spans 14 residues.

The V and J genes are TRBV5-5 and TRBJ2-1; 11 positions agree with TRBD2. Looked up from germline, CDR1 is SGHKS and CDR2 is YYEKEE (reference sequence). V shed 7 bases and J 3 bases; nucleotides not matched to a gene: 3. CDR3 length: 14 amino acids. This CDR3 is CASSGTSGYNEQFF. CDR3 nucleotide sequence: TGTGCCAGCTCAGGGACTAGCGGCTACAATGAGCAGTTCTTC. Full variable domain (rest looked up from reference TRBV5-5 and TRBJ2-1): DAGVTQSPTHLIKTRGQQVTLRCSPISGHKSVSWYQQVLGQGPQFIFQYYEKEERGRGNFPDRFSARQFPNYSSELNVNALLLGDSALYLCASSGTSGYNEQFFGPGTRLTVL.

The V and J genes are TRBV6-1 and TRBJ2-5, with 9 bases fitting TRBD2. The V gene's germline CDR1 is MNHNS and CDR2 SASEGT. CDR3 length equals 15 residues. V lost 4 bases to trimming and J lost 5 bases; unmatched junction nucleotides: 8. CDR3 bases: TGTGCCAGCAGTGTCCTAGCGGGGCCCAGGGAGACCCAGTACTTC. It yields the protein CASSVLAGPRETQYF.